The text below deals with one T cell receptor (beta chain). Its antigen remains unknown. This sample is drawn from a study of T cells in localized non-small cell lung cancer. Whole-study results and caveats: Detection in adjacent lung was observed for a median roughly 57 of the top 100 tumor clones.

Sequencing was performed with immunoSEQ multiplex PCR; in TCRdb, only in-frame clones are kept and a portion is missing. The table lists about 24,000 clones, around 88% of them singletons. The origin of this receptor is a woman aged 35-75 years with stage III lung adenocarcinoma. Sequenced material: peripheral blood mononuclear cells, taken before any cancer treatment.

CDR3 sequence reads: CASSLVVSPYEQYF. CDR3 DNA sequence: TGCGCCAGCAGCTTGGTCGTCAGCCCCTACGAGCAGTACTTC. The chain links TRBV5-1 to TRBJ2-7; D gene ambiguous. The CDR3 length is 14 residues. Trimming pared 0 bases from V and 2 bases from J, leaving 9 bases between. In germline, CDR1 is SGHRS, CDR2 YFSETQ.